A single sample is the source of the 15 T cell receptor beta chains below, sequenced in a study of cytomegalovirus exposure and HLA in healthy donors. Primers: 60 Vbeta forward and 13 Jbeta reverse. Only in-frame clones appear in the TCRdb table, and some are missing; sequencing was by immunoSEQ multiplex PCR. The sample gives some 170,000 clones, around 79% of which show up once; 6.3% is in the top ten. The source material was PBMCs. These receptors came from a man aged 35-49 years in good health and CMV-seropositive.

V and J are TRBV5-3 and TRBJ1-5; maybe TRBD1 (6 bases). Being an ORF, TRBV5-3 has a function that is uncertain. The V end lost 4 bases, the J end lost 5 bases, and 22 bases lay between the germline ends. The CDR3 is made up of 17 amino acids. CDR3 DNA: TGTGCCAGAAGCCTGGACAGTATTTACCCTCGGCATCAGCCCCAGCATTTT. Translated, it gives CARSLDSIYPRHQPQHF.

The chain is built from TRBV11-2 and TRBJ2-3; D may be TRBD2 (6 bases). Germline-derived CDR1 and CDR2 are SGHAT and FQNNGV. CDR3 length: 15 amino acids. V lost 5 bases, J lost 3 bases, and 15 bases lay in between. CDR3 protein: CASSEERVATDTQYF. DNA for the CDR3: TGTGCCAGCAGCGAGGAGCGGGTCGCAACAGATACGCAGTATTTT.

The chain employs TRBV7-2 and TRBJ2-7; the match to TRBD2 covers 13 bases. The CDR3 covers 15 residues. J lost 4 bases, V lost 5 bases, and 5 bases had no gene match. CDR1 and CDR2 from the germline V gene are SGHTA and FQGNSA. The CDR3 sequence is CASSPGLAGDYEQYF. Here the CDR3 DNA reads TGTGCCAGCAGCCCAGGACTAGCGGGAGATTACGAGCAGTACTTC.

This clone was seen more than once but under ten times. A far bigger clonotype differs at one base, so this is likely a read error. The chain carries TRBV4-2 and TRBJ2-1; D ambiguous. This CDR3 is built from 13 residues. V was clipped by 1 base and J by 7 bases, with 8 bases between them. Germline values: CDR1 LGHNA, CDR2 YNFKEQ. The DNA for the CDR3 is TGTGCCAGCAGCCAAGGAGCGATGAATGAGCAGTTCTTC. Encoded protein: CASSQGAMNEQFF.

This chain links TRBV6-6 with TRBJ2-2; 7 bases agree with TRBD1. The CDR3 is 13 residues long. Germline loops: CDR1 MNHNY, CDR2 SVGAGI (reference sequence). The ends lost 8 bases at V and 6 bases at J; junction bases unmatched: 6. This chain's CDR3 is CASATGVPGELFF. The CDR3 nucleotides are TGTGCCAGCGCTACAGGGGTCCCCGGGGAGCTGTTTTTT.

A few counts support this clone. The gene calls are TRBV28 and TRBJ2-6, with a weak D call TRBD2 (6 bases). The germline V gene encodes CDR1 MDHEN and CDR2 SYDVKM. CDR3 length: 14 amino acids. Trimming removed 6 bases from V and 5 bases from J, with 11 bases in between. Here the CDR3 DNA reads TGTGCCAGCAGCGGGACTCTCTGGGCCAACGTCCTGACTTTC. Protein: CASSGTLWANVLTF.

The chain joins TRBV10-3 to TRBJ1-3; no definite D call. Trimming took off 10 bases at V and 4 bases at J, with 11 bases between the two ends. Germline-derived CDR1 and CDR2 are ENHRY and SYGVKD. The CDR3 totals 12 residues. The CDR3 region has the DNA TGTGCCACCGGAACAGCCGGAAACACCATATATTTT. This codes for CATGTAGNTIYF.

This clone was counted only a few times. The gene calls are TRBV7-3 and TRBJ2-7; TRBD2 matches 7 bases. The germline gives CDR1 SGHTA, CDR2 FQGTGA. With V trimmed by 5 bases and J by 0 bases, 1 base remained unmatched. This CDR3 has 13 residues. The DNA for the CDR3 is TGTGCCAGCAGCCGGGACTACTCCTACGAGCAGTACTTC. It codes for CASSRDYSYEQYF.

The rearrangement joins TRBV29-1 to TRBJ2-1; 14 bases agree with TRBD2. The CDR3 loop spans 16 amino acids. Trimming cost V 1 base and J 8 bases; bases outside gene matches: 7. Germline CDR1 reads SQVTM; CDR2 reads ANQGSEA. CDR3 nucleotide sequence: TGCAGCGTTGAAGGACTAGCGGGAGGGGTTTTAGATGAGCAGTTCTTC. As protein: CSVEGLAGGVLDEQFF.

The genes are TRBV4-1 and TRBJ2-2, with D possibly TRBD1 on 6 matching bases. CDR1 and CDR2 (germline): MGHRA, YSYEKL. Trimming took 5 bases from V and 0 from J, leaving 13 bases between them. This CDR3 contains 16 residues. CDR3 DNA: TGCGCCAGCAGCTACAGGGCCGGCGCGAACACCGGGGAGCTGTTTTTT. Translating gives CASSYRAGANTGELFF.

In DNA form, the CDR3 reads TGTGCCAGCAGCTCCCCGGGACTAGCGGGGCCGGGCTCCTACAATGAGCAGTTCTTC. This codes for CASSSPGLAGPGSYNEQFF. The V and J genes are TRBV7-9 and TRBJ2-1, with 13 bases identical to TRBD2. The CDR3 has 19 amino acids. Germline V gives CDR1 SEHNR, CDR2 FQNEAQ (reference sequence). J gave up 0 bases and V 4 bases, and 9 bases lay outside the gene matches. The full variable domain, completed using reference TRBV7-9 and TRBJ2-1, is DTGVSQNPRHKITKRGQNVTFRCDPISEHNRLYWYRQTLGQGPEFLTYFQNEAQLEKSRLLSDRFSAERPKGSFSTLEIQRTEQGDSAMYLCASSSPGLAGPGSYNEQFFGPGTRLTVL.

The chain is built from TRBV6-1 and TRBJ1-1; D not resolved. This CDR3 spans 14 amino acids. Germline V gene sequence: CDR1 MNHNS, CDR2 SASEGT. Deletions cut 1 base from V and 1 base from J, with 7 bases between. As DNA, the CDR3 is TGTGCCAGCAGTGAAGACGGGAGGAACACTGAAGCTTTCTTT. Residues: CASSEDGRNTEAFF.

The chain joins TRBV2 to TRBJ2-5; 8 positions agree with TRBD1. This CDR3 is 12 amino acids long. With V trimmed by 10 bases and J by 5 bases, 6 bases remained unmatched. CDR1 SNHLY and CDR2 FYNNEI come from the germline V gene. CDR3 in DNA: TGTGCCACCCAGGGGGCGGGGGAGACCCAGTACTTC. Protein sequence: CATQGAGETQYF.

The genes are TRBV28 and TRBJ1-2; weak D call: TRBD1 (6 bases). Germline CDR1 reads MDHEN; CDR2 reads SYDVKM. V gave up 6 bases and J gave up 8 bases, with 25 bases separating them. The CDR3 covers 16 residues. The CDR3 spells CASSRLQGWALEGYTF. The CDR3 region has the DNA TGTGCCAGCAGCCGCCTACAGGGTTGGGCCCTCGAAGGCTACACCTTC.

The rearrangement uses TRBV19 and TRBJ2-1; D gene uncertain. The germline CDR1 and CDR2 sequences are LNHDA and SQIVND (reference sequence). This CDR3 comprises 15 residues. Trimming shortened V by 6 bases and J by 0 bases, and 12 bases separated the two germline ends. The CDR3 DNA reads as TGTGCCAGTAGCCGTGGAGTAGCCTCCTACAATGAGCAGTTCTTC. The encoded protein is CASSRGVASYNEQFF.